Below are 12 T cell receptor beta chains sequenced from a single sample in a study of T cell responses to AZD1222 COVID-19 vaccine. The repertoire was sequenced with immunoSEQ multiplex PCR; TCRdb's copy has only in-frame clones and lacks some. This repertoire shows 100,000 to 150,000 clones, around nine tenths found once; its top ten account for 1.5% to 2%. The material sequenced was peripheral blood, taken on day 0 of AZD1222 vaccination. These receptors originate from an adult in good health.

The CDR3 spells CASRTSGSSYEQYF. The CDR3 nucleotides are TGTGCCAGTCGGACTAGCGGGAGCTCCTACGAGCAGTACTTC. The chain has TRBV6-5 and TRBJ2-7, with 13 positions matching TRBD2. Unmatched junction bases numbered 2, after V lost 9 bases and J lost 0 bases. Germline CDR1 and CDR2: MNHEY and SVGAGI. The CDR3 is 14 amino acids.

This sequence joins TRBV6-4 and TRBJ1-2; tentatively, D is TRBD1 (5 bases). CDR3 length equals 12 residues. Per the germline V gene, CDR1 is MRHNA and CDR2 is SNTAGT. Between the trimmed V and J ends, which lost 4 bases and 4 bases, there was a span of 7 bases. The CDR3 loop is CASSGGVYGYTF. CDR3 nucleotide sequence: TGTGCCAGCAGTGGGGGGGTCTATGGCTACACCTTC.

This rearrangement joins TRBV6-2 or TRBV6-3 to TRBJ1-1; unclear D gene. Germline CDR1 and CDR2: MNHEY and SVGEGT. Trimming removed 3 bases from V and 3 bases from J, with 8 bases in between. This CDR3 has 13 amino acids. In DNA, the CDR3 is TGTGCCAGCAGTTATGGCGGAGACACTGAAGCTTTCTTT. Amino acids: CASSYGGDTEAFF.

V is TRBV5-4 and J is TRBJ1-1, with D hard to call. With 1 base removed from V and 5 bases from J, the gap between germline ends came to 3 bases. There are 11 residues in the CDR3. CDR1 SGHNT and CDR2 YYREEE come from the germline V gene (reference sequence). The CDR3 here is CASSLMTEAFF. The CDR3 DNA reads TGTGCCAGCAGCTTGATGACTGAAGCTTTCTTT.

In DNA form, the CDR3 reads TGTGCCTGGAGGGGGACAGGTTACAATTCACCCCTCCACTTT. It specifies CAWRGTGYNSPLHF. V and J are TRBV30 and TRBJ1-6; 8 nucleotides align to TRBD1. The CDR3 consists of 14 residues. The germline V gene has CDR1 GTSNPN and CDR2 SVGIG (reference sequence). J lost 7 bases, V lost 3 bases, and 5 bases had no gene match.

This chain links TRBV5-1 with TRBJ1-1; D is unclear. The V gene lost 1 base and the J gene lost 0 bases, with 10 bases spanning the gap. The CDR3 covers 15 residues. Germline CDR1 and CDR2: SGHRS and YFSETQ. The CDR3 sequence: CASSLIPGLNTEAFF. The CDR3, as DNA: TGCGCCAGCAGCTTGATCCCCGGCCTGAACACTGAAGCTTTCTTT.

The gene calls are TRBV9 and TRBJ2-1; perhaps D is TRBD1 or TRBD2 (5 bases each). Germline V CDR1 and CDR2: SGDLS, YYNGEE. Trimming cost V 0 bases and J 5 bases, with 18 bases left between them. The CDR3 runs to 17 residues. The CDR3 reads CASSVEPRGGSNNEQFF. CDR3 DNA: TGTGCCAGCAGCGTAGAACCTCGGGGCGGTAGCAACAATGAGCAGTTCTTC.

The chain couples TRBV5-8 to TRBJ1-2; D ambiguous. Germline loops: CDR1 SGHTS, CDR2 YDEGEE. Between the trimmed V and J ends, which lost 5 bases and 2 bases, there was a span of 4 bases. This CDR3 contains 11 residues. Written as DNA, the CDR3 is TGTGCCAGCAGACCAAACTATGGCTACACCTTC. This translates into CASRPNYGYTF. Full variable domain (rest looked up from reference TRBV5-8 and TRBJ1-2): EAGVTQSPTHLIKTRGQQATLRCSPISGHTSVYWYQQALGLGLQFLLWYDEGEERNRGNFPPRFSGRQFPNYSSELNVNALELEDSALYLCASRPNYGYTFGSGTRLTVV.

This chain uses TRBV19 with TRBJ1-1; 7 nucleotides align to TRBD1. V lost 7 bases, J lost 7 bases, and 12 bases stayed unmatched. Germline assignment: CDR1 LNHDA and CDR2 SQIVND (reference sequence). This CDR3 contains 14 residues. The CDR3 reads CASMGTEQSDEAFF. The CDR3 coding sequence is TGTGCCAGTATGGGGACAGAGCAGTCAGATGAAGCTTTCTTT.

The chain has TRBV19 and TRBJ1-2; D is undetermined. V dropped 7 bases and J dropped 5 bases, with 8 bases sitting between them. This CDR3 comprises 11 residues. Germline V gene lookup returns CDR1 LNHDA and CDR2 SQIVND (reference sequence). This CDR3 is CASIAGYGYTF. DNA of the CDR3: TGTGCCAGTATCGCGGGGTATGGCTACACCTTC.

The chain has TRBV18 and TRBJ2-2, with D perhaps TRBD1 or TRBD2 (5 bases each). The CDR3 contains 16 residues. Germline CDR1 KGHSH, CDR2 LQKENI. The V end was cut by 6 bases, the J end by 2 bases, with 16 bases between. This CDR3 is CASSQSRDANTGELFF. In nucleotides, the CDR3 is TGTGCCAGCTCTCAATCCCGGGACGCTAACACCGGGGAGCTGTTTTTT.

The CDR3 nucleotides read TGTGCCAGCAGTTTGGGGGTGGGGGTAACAGGGGAACTTCGGGGCTACACCTTC. It is translated as CASSLGVGVTGELRGYTF. The chain links TRBV27 to TRBJ1-2, with 7 bases identical to TRBD1. The trim removed 3 bases at V and 8 bases at J, leaving 21 bases unmatched. The CDR3 has 18 residues. Germline V gives CDR1 MNHEY, CDR2 SMNVEV (reference sequence).